The 10 T cell receptor beta chains reported below all come from one sample, sequenced in a study of human T cells and chemical hapten exposure. Each CDR3 protein gets one entry after TCRdb re-called the RACE reads with MiXCR. The sample includes 85,000 or so distinct CDR3 sequences, 11% of them seen just once. Described time point: patch test 2, 6 weeks after DPC sensitization. As to treatment: therapeutic diphenylcyclopropenone sensitization with weekly scalp DPC. Source: whole blood, taken in connection with sensitization to the hapten diphenylcyclopropenone (DPC). These receptors originate from a man between 18 and 35 years old with alopecia areata. Some clones in this sample may be carry-over from other donors' samples.

V and J are TRBV25-1 and TRBJ2-7; 8 nucleotides match TRBD1. CDR1 MGHDK and CDR2 SYGVNS come from the germline V gene. V shed 9 bases and J 7 bases; nucleotides not matched to a gene: 8. The CDR3 runs to 12 residues. CDR3 protein: CASQPRGLEQYF. The CDR3 DNA is TGTGCCAGTCAGCCCAGGGGGCTTGAGCAGTACTTC.

This clonotype appeared many times. This sequence joins TRBV15 and TRBJ1-4, with D perhaps matching TRBD1 (5 bases). The V and J ends lost 1 base and 3 bases respectively, with 15 bases between them. CDR1 and CDR2 from the germline V gene are LNHNV and YYDKDF (reference sequence). The CDR3 sequence is 17 residues long. In DNA form, the CDR3 reads TGTGCCACCAGCAGAGTTGGGCAGGGCCTGGCTAATGAAAAACTGTTTTTT. Protein product: CATSRVGQGLANEKLFF.

The J gene is TRBJ2-7, the V gene TRBV11-1; 10 positions agree with TRBD1. V was clipped by 5 bases and J by 3 bases; unmatched bases: 4. The CDR3 is 14 residues long. CDR1 is SGHAT and CDR2 is FQDESV in the germline V gene (reference sequence). In DNA form, the CDR3 reads TGTGCCAGCAGCCACGACAGGGGGCACTACGAGCAGTACTTC. Translated, it gives CASSHDRGHYEQYF.

The CDR3 reads CASKWDSMNTEAFF. The CDR3 nucleotides are TGTGCCAGCAAATGGGACAGCATGAACACTGAAGCTTTCTTT. The rearrangement links TRBV6-5 to TRBJ1-1; TRBD1 matches at 7 bases. This CDR3 region has 14 residues. The junction had 5 bases not matched to a gene; V was cut back by 7 bases and J by 0 bases. Germline V lookup: CDR1 MNHEY, CDR2 SVGAGI.

This clonotype was detected many times. V gene TRBV6-5 combines with J gene TRBJ2-4, with TRBD2 as a possible D gene (5 bases). This CDR3 is built from 14 residues. Germline values: CDR1 MNHEY, CDR2 SVGAGI. Between the trimmed V and J ends, which lost 2 bases and 1 base, there was a span of 6 bases. CDR3 bases: TGTGCCAGCAGTTACGGCGGGGCCAAAAACATTCAGTACTTC. The encoded protein is CASSYGGAKNIQYF.

To note about this clonotype: With a much larger clone just one base away, this may be a read error. CDR3 bases: TGCAGTGCTAGTCGGCCGCGCCTAGCGGATAGCACAGATACGCAGTATTTT. Translation: CSASRPRLADSTDTQYF. The genes are TRBV20-1 and TRBJ2-3; TRBD2 matches 7 bases. This CDR3 is built from 17 residues. Per the germline V gene, CDR1 is DFQATT and CDR2 is SNEGSKA (reference sequence). V shed 3 bases, J shed 0 bases, and the junction held 12 bases outside the gene matches.

V is TRBV6-6 and J is TRBJ1-5, with 9 nucleotides matching TRBD1. Per germline, CDR1 MNHNY and CDR2 SVGAGI (reference sequence). CDR3 size: 18 residues. The trim removed 5 bases at V and 0 bases at J, leaving 11 bases unmatched. CDR3: CASSHGTGLKNSNQPQHF. The CDR3, as DNA: TGTGCCAGCAGTCACGGGACAGGGCTAAAAAATAGCAATCAGCCCCAGCATTTT.

The V call is TRBV29-1, the J call TRBJ2-1; the match to TRBD1 covers 7 bases. The trim removed 2 bases at V and 5 bases at J, leaving 6 bases unmatched. The CDR3 has 14 residues. The V gene's germline CDR1 is SQVTM and CDR2 ANQGSEA. CDR3 nucleotides: TGCAGCGTTGAACGACAGGGATCCCACAATGAGCAGTTCTTC. It is translated as CSVERQGSHNEQFF.

At least ten counts were recorded for this clonotype. The chain couples TRBV12-3 or TRBV12-4 to TRBJ2-7; 9 nucleotides align to TRBD1. J gave up 5 bases and V 3 bases, and 2 bases lay outside the gene matches. The length of the CDR3 is 13 residues. CDR3 DNA sequence: TGTGCCAGCAGTTTGGGGGACAGGGACGAGCAGTACGTC. Translating gives CASSLGDRDEQYV.

The chain carries TRBV29-1 and TRBJ2-7; TRBD1 might be the D (6 bases). V was cut by 5 bases and J by 2 bases, with 10 bases left in between. The CDR3 has 12 amino acids. Germline V gene lookup returns CDR1 SQVTM and CDR2 ANQGSEA. The CDR3 reads CSVLTGTYEQYV. The DNA of the CDR3 is TGCAGCGTTTTAACAGGGACCTACGAGCAGTACGTC.